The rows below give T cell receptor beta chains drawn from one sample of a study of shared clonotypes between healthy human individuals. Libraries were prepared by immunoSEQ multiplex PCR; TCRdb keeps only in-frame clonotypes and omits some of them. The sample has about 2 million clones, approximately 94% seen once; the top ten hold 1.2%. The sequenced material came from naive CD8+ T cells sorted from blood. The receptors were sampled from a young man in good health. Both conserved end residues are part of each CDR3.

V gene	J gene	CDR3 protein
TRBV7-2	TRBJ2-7	CASSLFQQSWEQYF
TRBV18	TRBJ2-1	CASSPGGGYYNEQFF
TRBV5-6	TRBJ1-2	CASSLEVAEEGYYGYTF
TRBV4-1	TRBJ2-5	CASSQELAGDRETQYF
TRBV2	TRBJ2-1	CASRPDSSSYNEQFF
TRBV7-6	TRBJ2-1	CASSLGDEGGPGTEQFF
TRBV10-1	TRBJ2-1	CASSPRAFSYNEQFF
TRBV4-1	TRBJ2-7	CASSQALAGGYEQYF
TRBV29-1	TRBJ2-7	CSVEVGVGVTGDSYEQYF
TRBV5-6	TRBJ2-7	CASGMGPGAYEQYF
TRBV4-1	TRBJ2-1	CASSQVRGGNEQFF
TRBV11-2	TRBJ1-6	CASSLGGPKANSPLHF
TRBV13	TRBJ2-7	CASSLGFRGQSYEQYF
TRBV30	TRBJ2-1	CGLDEQFF
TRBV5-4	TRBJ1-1	CASSGGPLTMNTEAFF
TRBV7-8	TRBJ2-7	CASSLDLAGGPSSYEQYF
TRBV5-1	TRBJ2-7	CASSLESTGTAYEQYF
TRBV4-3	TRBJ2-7	CASSQDTSYEQYF
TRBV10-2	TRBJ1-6	CASTMTGQSPLHF
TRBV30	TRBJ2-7	CAWDGVYAYEQYF
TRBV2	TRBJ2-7	CASSEEGITSYEQYF
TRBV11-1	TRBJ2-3	CASSLEGSPREHTDTQYF